The rows below give T cell receptor beta chains drawn from one sample of a study of blood T cell repertoires in COVID-19. The method was immunoSEQ multiplex PCR; TCRdb's version includes in-frame clones alone and lacks a portion of them. There are more than 300,000 clones in the sample; 75% to 90% occur only once, and approximately 5% lies in the top ten. The sample taken for sequencing was PBMCs or T cells enriched from blood (not recorded which). All receptors come from a woman between 45 and 65 years old who had recovered from COVID-19. CDR3s include the opening cysteine and the closing phenylalanine or tryptophan. D genes are given only for firm matches. Expanded clones get a size class; other rows say once, few or many, or leave the size out.

d_gene	abundance	v_gene	j_gene	CDR3aa	CDR3nt
TRBD1	-	TRBV5-6	TRBJ1-2	CASSSFSGTGGSHGYTF	TGTGCCAGCAGCTCGTTCTCCGGGACAGGGGGCTCTCATGGCTACACCTTC
-	-	TRBV5-1	TRBJ2-2	CASMVSGGRGGTGELFF	TGCGCCAGCATGGTCTCCGGGGGCCGCGGGGGCACCGGGGAGCTGTTTTTT
-	once	TRBV6-1	TRBJ1-1	CASSESFTEAFF	TGTGCCAGCAGTGAAAGCTTCACTGAAGCTTTCTTT
-	-	TRBV2	TRBJ1-1	CARARGGRQDTEAFF	TGTGCCAGGGCTAGAGGGGGACGTCAGGACACTGAAGCTTTCTTT
-	-	TRBV11-2	TRBJ1-3	CASSLPISGSGNTIYF	TGTGCCAGCAGCCTCCCCATCAGCGGCTCTGGAAACACCATATATTTT
TRBD2	-	TRBV3-1/TRBV3-2	TRBJ2-3	CASTTSGSDTQYF	TGTGCCAGCACAACTAGCGGGTCAGATACGCAGTATTTT
-	-	TRBV5-1	TRBJ1-2	CASSPPARGYGYTF	TGCGCCAGCAGCCCCCCTGCCAGGGGCTATGGCTACACCTTC
TRBD1	-	TRBV6-5	TRBJ1-5	CASTPGQDPNQPQHF	TGTGCCAGCACCCCCGGACAGGACCCAAATCAGCCCCAGCATTTT
-	-	TRBV7-2	TRBJ2-7	CASSLGGGGYEQYF	TGTGCCAGCAGCTTAGGCGGCGGCGGATACGAGCAGTACTTC
-	-	TRBV20-1	TRBJ2-5	CTSGALETQYF	TGCACCTCTGGGGCCCTGGAGACCCAGTACTTC
-	few	TRBV9	TRBJ1-3	CASSVLGAGSGNTIYF	TGTGCCAGCAGCGTACTGGGGGCGGGTTCTGGAAACACCATATATTTT
-	few	TRBV28	TRBJ1-2	CASSGDLANYGYTF	TGTGCCAGCAGCGGAGACTTGGCCAACTATGGCTACACCTTC
TRBD1	-	TRBV5-1	TRBJ1-1	CASSTGQGLTEAFF	TGCGCCAGCAGCACCGGACAGGGTCTAACTGAAGCTTTCTTT
-	-	TRBV5-1	TRBJ2-7	CASSLAFDEQYF	TGCGCCAGCAGCTTGGCTTTCGACGAGCAGTACTTC
-	-	TRBV27	TRBJ1-5	CASSQGQGNQPQHF	TGTGCCAGTTCCCAGGGGCAAGGCAATCAGCCCCAGCATTTT
-	few	TRBV2	TRBJ1-5	CASKVRDFNQPQHF	TGTGCCAGCAAGGTGAGGGATTTCAATCAGCCCCAGCATTTT
-	-	TRBV2	TRBJ1-1	CASSPGGGITEAFF	TGTGCCAGCAGTCCGGGAGGCGGAATAACTGAAGCTTTCTTT
-	-	TRBV7-9	TRBJ1-2	CASSSRPAGIGDYGYTF	TGTGCCAGCAGCTCCCGCCCAGCAGGGATTGGCGACTATGGCTACACCTTC
TRBD1	-	TRBV2	TRBJ1-5	CASIGRDRGQPQHF	TGTGCCAGCATAGGCCGGGACAGGGGTCAGCCCCAGCATTTT
TRBD1	-	TRBV24-1	TRBJ1-4	CATSFRGPTTNEKLFF	TGTGCCACCAGTTTCAGGGGGCCTACAACTAATGAAAAACTGTTTTTT
-	-	TRBV5-4	TRBJ2-5	CASSFGGAYEETQYF	TGTGCCAGCAGCTTTGGCGGGGCTTACGAGGAGACCCAGTACTTC
-	-	TRBV19	TRBJ1-2	CASSIDPTHGYTF	TGTGCCAGTAGTATAGATCCAACTCACGGCTACACCTTC